This T cell receptor (beta chain) is from a study of beta chain features in type 1 diabetes. A single heparinised blood sample, averaging around 0.11 L, was obtained per donor. CDR3 length: 19 residues. The V end lost 2 bases, the J end lost 2 bases, and 24 bases lay between the germline ends. Germline lookup yields CDR1 KGHSH and CDR2 LQKENI. Investigators reverse transcribed all isolated RNA, so they sequenced expressed TCRB transcripts. Sequencing used immunoSEQ multiplex PCR; TCRdb keeps in-frame clones, though not all of them. The sample lists 160,000 or so clones; roughly 9% were seen once. The study's findings and limits: Shortening of TCRB CDR3s, moderate but significant, appeared in all four CD4+ subsets of Type 1 diabetes patients. Since sequencing was performed on cDNA, cells with high TCR expression could be over-represented.

This clone was counted only a few times. Its antigen is currently unknown. This sequence joins TRBV18 and TRBJ1-2; D call uncertain. This TCR derives from a woman in her twenties or thirties with type 1 diabetes. The sample consisted of central memory CD4+ T cells from blood. The CDR3 loop is CASSPGAPRFAVFNYGYTF. The CDR3 coding sequence is TGTGCCAGCTCACCAGGAGCCCCCAGATTTGCGGTCTTCAACTATGGCTACACCTTC.